The 27 T cell receptor beta chains reported below all come from one sample, sequenced in a study of OX40 agonist ivuxolimab in advanced cancers. The receptor library was made with the immunoSEQ multiplex PCR assay. The source is immuneACCESS, and TCRdb retained only in-frame sequences with V and J called. Part of the clones is not carried over; for the studies checked, unresolved V genes explain less than half of this, and the remainder is unexplained. Recorded for this sample are around 43,000 clones; roughly nine tenths of them occurred a single time. Around 17% of the sample comes from the top ten. Specimen: CD4+ or CD8+ T cells sorted from blood, collected in a trial of the OX40 agonist ivuxolimab. The receptors stem from an adult with an advanced solid tumor such as melanoma, head and neck, liver or kidney cancer.

This chain links TRBV11-2 with TRBJ2-2; TRBD1 matches at 9 bases. This CDR3 is 15 amino acids long. Germline V gene lookup returns CDR1 SGHAT and CDR2 FQNNGV. Losses at the gene ends were 2 bases for V and 4 bases for J; bases not matched to a gene: 2. The chain's CDR3 is CASSLMTGGTGELFF. Here the CDR3 DNA reads TGTGCCAGCAGCTTAATGACAGGGGGCACCGGGGAGCTGTTTTTT.

The chain recombines TRBV19 with TRBJ1-6; D call uncertain. This CDR3 is 15 amino acids long. Trimming took 5 bases from V and 7 from J, leaving 15 bases between them. Looked up from germline, CDR1 is LNHDA and CDR2 is SQIVND (reference sequence). The CDR3 DNA reads as TGTGCCAGTAGTGTGCTCCATGTCTCCAATTCACCCCTCCACTTT. The encoded protein is CASSVLHVSNSPLHF.

As DNA, the CDR3 is TGTGCCAGCAGCTGGAATGGTGAGCAGTTCTTC. This encodes CASSWNGEQFF. This chain links TRBV5-6 with TRBJ2-1; the D is unclear. Per the germline V gene, CDR1 is SGHDT and CDR2 is YYEEEE. Trimming left V 3 bases short and J 9 bases short, with 7 bases between. The CDR3 is made up of 11 amino acids.

The chain employs TRBV6-1 and TRBJ2-7, with D perhaps TRBD1 (5 bases). CDR3 length equals 14 residues. V lost 4 bases, J lost 2 bases, and 12 bases lay in between. From germline, CDR1 is MNHNS and CDR2 SASEGT. The CDR3 DNA reads TGTGCCAGCAGTGGTGGACACGGAACCTACGAGCAGTACTTC. It translates to CASSGGHGTYEQYF.

The chain combines TRBV7-9 with TRBJ1-2; 8 nucleotides agree with TRBD1. The germline gives CDR1 SEHNR, CDR2 FQNEAQ (reference sequence). With 6 bases clipped from V and 8 bases from J, the junction kept 11 bases outside the gene matches. This CDR3 is built from 14 residues. The DNA for the CDR3 is TGTGCCAGCAGTCGCGACAGGGGTCGTGGCGGCTACACCTTC. It encodes CASSRDRGRGGYTF.

This rearrangement joins TRBV2 to TRBJ1-6; 7 nucleotides match TRBD1. J gave up 7 bases and V 3 bases, and 15 bases lay outside the gene matches. The CDR3 extends over 18 amino acids. Germline CDR1 and CDR2: SNHLY and FYNNEI. The chain's CDR3 is CASSDRRVTGVENSPLHF. DNA for the CDR3: TGTGCCAGCAGTGACCGACGGGTTACAGGGGTAGAAAATTCACCCCTCCACTTT.

This clone was seen a handful of times. The chain combines TRBV10-3 with TRBJ2-1; D is possibly TRBD2 (6 bases). The CDR3 has 16 amino acids. Trimming took off 6 bases at V and 5 bases at J, with 20 bases between the two ends. Germline V gene lookup returns CDR1 ENHRY and CDR2 SYGVKD. DNA for the CDR3: TGTGCCATCAGCCCCCCCGGGACGGGGGACGACAATGAGCAGTTCTTC. This encodes CAISPPGTGDDNEQFF.

The chain employs TRBV29-1 and TRBJ2-7; TRBD2 might be the D (6 bases). The germline gives CDR1 SQVTM, CDR2 ANQGSEA. V was trimmed by 4 bases and J by 5 bases, leaving 12 bases between them. The CDR3 totals 12 residues. The CDR3 loop reads CSVGGGSNEQYF. CDR3 nucleotides: TGCAGCGTTGGCGGAGGGTCCAACGAGCAGTACTTC.

The chain employs TRBV6-5 and TRBJ2-5; a possible D gene is TRBD2 (6 bases). Trimming took off 2 bases at V and 7 bases at J, with 17 bases between the two ends. The CDR3 length is 15 residues. Germline loops: CDR1 MNHEY, CDR2 SVGAGI. CDR3 protein: CASSYGGGPIGTQYF. The CDR3 bases are TGTGCCAGCAGTTACGGGGGAGGACCGATCGGGACCCAGTACTTC.

This clone appeared a single time. The chain employs TRBV21-1 and TRBJ2-3; TRBD1, the D gene given by the table, was not confirmed from the DNA. TRBV21-1 is described as a pseudogene. This CDR3 contains 16 residues. The CDR3 DNA is TGTGCCAGCAGCAAAATCAGGGGGGAGCAGACAGATACGCAGTATTTT. This gives the protein CASSKIRGEQTDTQYF.

In this sample, this clone turned up once. This rearrangement joins TRBV5-1 to TRBJ1-4; TRBD1 matches at 8 bases. The CDR3 is made up of 14 amino acids. After removal of 4 bases from V and 6 bases from J, the junction contained 5 bases not matched to a gene. Looked up from germline, CDR1 is SGHRS and CDR2 is YFSETQ. CDR3 protein: CASSTRGRDEKLFF. CDR3 bases: TGCGCCAGCAGCACCAGGGGGCGCGATGAAAAACTGTTTTTT.

The chain couples TRBV15 to TRBJ2-5; no firm D call. The germline V and J ends were trimmed by 9 bases and 5 bases, with 19 bases remaining between them. This CDR3 comprises 14 residues. CDR1 and CDR2 from the germline V gene are LNHNV and YYDKDF (reference sequence). CDR3 nucleotide sequence: TGTGCCACGGCATCAGGTTTCTTGATGGAGACCCAGTACTTC. Amino acids: CATASGFLMETQYF.

This chain uses TRBV9 with TRBJ2-1; D is perhaps TRBD2 (6 bases). CDR3 length: 13 amino acids. Germline V gene lookup returns CDR1 SGDLS and CDR2 YYNGEE. The ends were cut back, 3 bases at V and 5 bases at J, with 9 bases in the middle. The CDR3 nucleotides read TGTGCCAGCAGCGCTAGCGCCCACAATGAGCAGTTCTTC. Protein product: CASSASAHNEQFF.

The V and J genes are TRBV12-5 and TRBJ2-1; D is perhaps TRBD2 (5 bases). Germline-derived CDR1 and CDR2 are LGHNT and FRNRAP. The CDR3 contains 13 residues. V was trimmed by 4 bases and J by 6 bases, leaving 10 bases between them. The CDR3 DNA reads as TGTGCTAGTGGTTATGGAGGCCCCAATGAGCAGTTCTTC. Its translation is CASGYGGPNEQFF. Full variable domain (rest looked up from reference TRBV12-5 and TRBJ2-1): DARVTQTPRHKVTEMGQEVTMRCQPILGHNTVFWYRQTMMQGLELLAYFRNRAPLDDSGMPKDRFSAEMPDATLATLKIQPSEPRDSAVYFCASGYGGPNEQFFGPGTRLTVL.

The CDR3 nucleotides read TGTGCCAGTAGTATGAGTCTTGGCCGTTCGAACACCGGGGAGCTGTTTTTT. It encodes CASSMSLGRSNTGELFF. This chain connects TRBV19 to TRBJ2-2; D not certain. There are 17 residues in the CDR3. V was cut by 3 bases and J by 0 bases, with 14 bases left in between. The germline CDR1 and CDR2 sequences are LNHDA and SQIVND (reference sequence).

The gene calls are TRBV15 and TRBJ2-7; D possibly corresponds to TRBD1 (5 bases). Germline V gene data show CDR1 as LNHNV and CDR2 as YYDKDF (reference sequence). The V gene lost 9 bases and the J gene lost 5 bases, with 14 bases spanning the gap. The CDR3 extends over 12 amino acids. The CDR3 DNA follows: TGTGCCACGGCGCCAGGGCGAGACGAGCAGTACTTC. It encodes CATAPGRDEQYF.

V usage is TRBV15 and J usage is TRBJ1-2; D is unclear. Germline V CDR1 and CDR2: LNHNV, YYDKDF (reference sequence). V was pared by 0 bases and J by 4 bases, with 15 bases between. The CDR3 contains 16 residues. The DNA for the CDR3 is TGTGCCACCAGCAGAGAATTTTACTCCTCTCTCTATGGCTACACCTTC. It encodes CATSREFYSSLYGYTF.

By proportion, this clone is large. The chain employs TRBV7-9 and TRBJ2-2, with D unclear. Germline V gene lookup returns CDR1 SEHNR and CDR2 FQNEAQ (reference sequence). The CDR3 loop spans 10 amino acids. The V end was cut by 11 bases, the J end by 6 bases, with 7 bases between. CDR3 in DNA: TGTGCCCACGATGCCGGGGAGCTGTTTTTT. Residues: CAHDAGELFF.

The J gene is TRBJ1-2, the V gene TRBV19; TRBD1 matches 10 bases. Germline V gives CDR1 LNHDA, CDR2 SQIVND (reference sequence). CDR3 size: 15 residues. Losses at the gene ends were 7 bases for V and 8 bases for J; bases not matched to a gene: 13. Here the CDR3 reads CASTYTRQGAQGYTF. CDR3 sequence (DNA): TGTGCCAGTACCTATACTCGACAGGGGGCGCAGGGCTACACCTTC.

This clone was recorded only once. The chain has TRBV30 and TRBJ2-1; 8 nucleotides match TRBD2. V lost 2 bases, J lost 7 bases, and 10 bases stayed unmatched. The CDR3 runs to 15 residues. Germline V CDR1 and CDR2: GTSNPN, SVGIG (reference sequence). CDR3 DNA sequence: TGTGCCTGGAGTATAGGTAGCGGGATCGGGAATGAGCAGTTCTTC. It codes for CAWSIGSGIGNEQFF.

V usage is TRBV5-1 and J usage is TRBJ2-7; D may correspond to TRBD1 or TRBD2 (5 bases each). V was shortened by 0 bases and J by 5 bases, with 15 bases between the two germline ends. This CDR3 region has 15 residues. CDR1 and CDR2 (germline): SGHRS, YFSETQ. For the CDR3, the DNA is TGCGCCAGCAGCTTGGGGGGGAAGGACGGCGACGAGCAGTACTTC. Amino acids: CASSLGGKDGDEQYF.

Worth noting for this clone: Additional DNA sequences in this sample encode the identical CDR3. The rearrangement uses TRBV2 and TRBJ1-4, with D unclear. Germline-derived CDR1 and CDR2 are SNHLY and FYNNEI. The V and J ends lost 4 bases and 8 bases respectively, with 2 bases between them. The CDR3 has 10 amino acids. DNA of the CDR3: TGTGCCAGCAGTGGGGAAAAACTGTTTTTT. This sequence encodes CASSGEKLFF. Combining the CDR3 with reference TRBV2 and TRBJ1-4 gives the whole variable domain EPEVTQTPSHQVTQMGQEVILRCVPISNHLYFYWYRQILGQKVEFLVSFYNNEISEKSEIFDDQFSVERPDGSNFTLKIRSTKLEDSAMYFCASSGEKLFFGSGTQLSVL.

This clone has only one observation. V is TRBV6-5 and J is TRBJ1-2, with TRBD1 identical over 9 bases. With V trimmed by 6 bases and J by 8 bases, 7 bases remained unmatched. The germline V gene encodes CDR1 MNHEY and CDR2 SVGAGI. There are 13 residues in the CDR3. The CDR3 bases are TGTGCCAGCAGCAACCCGGGACAGGGAGGCTACACCTTC. Protein: CASSNPGQGGYTF.

This clone was observed once. J is TRBJ2-5 and V is TRBV7-9; 7 nucleotides agree with TRBD2. The DNA end is a closer match to TRBJ2-7, so the J assignment may be wrong. Germline lookup yields CDR1 SEHNR and CDR2 FQNEAQ (reference sequence). The CDR3 covers 12 residues. The CDR3 DNA reads as TGTGCCAGCGGGGAGGGTGTCCACGAGCAGTACTTC. Protein product: CASGEGVHEQYF.

The table lists this clone with a count of one. The CDR3 sequence: CASSRALGFYRQNIQYF. As DNA, the CDR3 is TGTGCCAGCAGCCGTGCTTTGGGTTTCTACCGACAAAACATTCAGTACTTC. V usage is TRBV11-2 and J usage is TRBJ2-4; unclear D gene. V was clipped by 5 bases and J by 5 bases, with 22 bases between them. This CDR3 is 17 amino acids long. Germline-derived CDR1 and CDR2 are SGHAT and FQNNGV.

This chain uses TRBV6-5 with TRBJ2-7; D tentatively reads TRBD1 or TRBD2 (5 bases each). This CDR3 is 14 amino acids long. Trimming stripped 4 bases from V and 5 bases from J, with 15 bases between. In germline, CDR1 is MNHEY, CDR2 SVGAGI. The CDR3 sequence is CASSSVSRGDEQYF. The CDR3 DNA sequence: TGTGCCAGCAGTTCTGTCTCGAGGGGTGACGAGCAGTACTTC.

The chain carries TRBV11-2 and TRBJ2-6, with a weak D call TRBD1 (7 bases). V lost 5 bases and J lost 4, with 15 bases in between. The CDR3 runs 16 residues. The germline V gene encodes CDR1 SGHAT and CDR2 FQNNGV. CDR3 nucleotides: TGTGCCAGCAGCCCCAGGGGGAGGCTCGGGGCCAACGTCCTGACTTTC. Its protein product is CASSPRGRLGANVLTF.